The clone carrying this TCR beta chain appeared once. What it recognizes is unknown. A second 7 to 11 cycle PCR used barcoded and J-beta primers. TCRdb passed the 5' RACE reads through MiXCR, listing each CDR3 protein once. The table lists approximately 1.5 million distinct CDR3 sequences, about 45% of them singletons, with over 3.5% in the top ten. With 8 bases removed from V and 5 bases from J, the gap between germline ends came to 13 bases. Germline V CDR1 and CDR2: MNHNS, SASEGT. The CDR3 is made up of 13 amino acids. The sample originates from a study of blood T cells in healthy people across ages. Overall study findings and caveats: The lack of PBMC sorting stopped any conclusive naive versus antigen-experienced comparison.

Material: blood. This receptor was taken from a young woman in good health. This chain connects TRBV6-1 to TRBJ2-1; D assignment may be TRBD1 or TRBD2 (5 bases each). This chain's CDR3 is CASATGRNNEQFF. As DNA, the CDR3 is TGTGCCAGCGCGACGGGGCGAAACAATGAGCAGTTCTTC.